This TCR beta chain emerged from a study of OX40 agonist ivuxolimab in advanced cancers. Profiling relied on immunoSEQ multiplex PCR, and the TCRdb table lists in-frame clones only, not all of them. The profile shows under 85,000 clones, over 85% of them singletons. The CDR3 spans 15 residues. With V trimmed by 1 base and J by 2 bases, 4 bases remained unmatched. CDR1 is LNHDA and CDR2 is SQIVND in the germline V gene (reference sequence). This clonotype originated in an adult with an advanced solid tumor such as melanoma, head and neck, liver or kidney cancer. The sample was CD4+ or CD8+ T cells sorted from blood, taken in a trial of the OX40 agonist ivuxolimab. This chain joins TRBV19 and TRBJ2-7; 8 bases fit TRBD2. DNA for the CDR3: TGTGCCAGTAGTATAGCGGGAGGGGAGACCTACGAGCAGTACTTC. This encodes CASSIAGGETYEQYF.